These T cell receptor beta chains were read from a single sample in a study of blood T cell repertoires in COVID-19. Using immunoSEQ multiplex PCR, the repertoire was profiled, and TCRdb retains in-frame clones only, with some absent. The sample carries roughly 150,000 clones, more than 75% recorded once. The sample taken for sequencing was peripheral blood. These receptors were taken from a man in his sixties with acute or convalescent COVID-19. Both conserved end residues are part of each CDR3. Each record gives: J gene, clone size, D gene, V gene, CDR3 protein, CDR3 DNA. A D gene is named only where the DNA matches it firmly. A row's size may be missing; if present it is once, few, many or a size class.

TRBJ2-7,NA,TRBD2,TRBV5-1,CASSLTLASGRDEQYF,TGCGCCAGCAGCTTGACCTTGGCCAGCGGGAGGGACGAGCAGTACTTC
TRBJ2-2,NA,NA,TRBV7-7,CASSLDTTNTGELFF,TGTGCTAGCAGCTTAGACACTACCAACACCGGGGAGCTGTTTTTT
TRBJ1-2,once,NA,TRBV5-1,CASSLSGAANYGYTF,TGCGCCAGCAGCTTGTCAGGGGCAGCTAACTATGGCTACACCTTC
TRBJ2-7,NA,NA,TRBV7-9,CASSHMVQVTHSYEQYF,TGTGCCAGCAGCCATATGGTTCAGGTTACTCACTCCTACGAGCAGTACTTC
TRBJ2-7,NA,NA,TRBV4-2,CASSSGLLYEQYF,TGTGCCAGCAGCTCCGGTCTTTTATACGAGCAGTACTTC
TRBJ1-2,NA,NA,TRBV12-3/TRBV12-4,CASSPGQKIGYTF,TGTGCCAGCAGCCCTGGACAGAAAATTGGCTACACCTTC
TRBJ2-7,NA,TRBD1,TRBV29-1,CSVDRTGAGEQYF,TGCAGCGTTGACCGGACAGGGGCCGGGGAGCAGTACTTC
TRBJ1-2,NA,NA,TRBV29-1,CSVVGDIGSNGYTF,TGCAGCGTTGTGGGGGACATCGGCTCTAATGGCTACACCTTC
TRBJ2-1,few,NA,TRBV6-5,CASSYAGTRSYNEQFF,TGTGCCAGCAGTTACGCGGGAACACGTTCCTACAATGAGCAGTTCTTC
TRBJ1-6,NA,NA,TRBV18,CASSEQGWDNSPLHF,TGTGCCAGCTCAGAACAGGGTTGGGATAATTCACCCCTCCACTTT
TRBJ2-3,NA,NA,TRBV11-2,CASSLDQGTQYF,TGTGCCAGCAGCTTAGACCAGGGAACGCAGTATTTT
TRBJ2-7,NA,NA,TRBV28,CASSFGGSPYEQYF,TGTGCCAGCAGTTTTGGCGGATCTCCCTACGAGCAGTACTTC
TRBJ2-6,NA,NA,TRBV15,CATSRYPLPGTHSGANVLTF,TGTGCCACCAGCAGATACCCACTCCCCGGGACACACTCTGGGGCCAACGTCCTGACTTTC
TRBJ2-7,NA,TRBD2,TRBV19,CASSIVLAGAYEQYF,TGTGCCAGTAGTATAGTTTTAGCGGGAGCCTACGAGCAGTACTTC
TRBJ1-4,once,TRBD1,TRBV6-5,CASRTGLGEKLFF,TGTGCCAGTCGGACAGGGTTGGGAGAAAAACTGTTTTTT
TRBJ1-1,NA,NA,TRBV30,CAWSGGYTEAFF,TGTGCCTGGAGTGGCGGGTACACTGAAGCTTTCTTT
TRBJ2-2,NA,TRBD1,TRBV28,CARRGGPNTGELFF,TGTGCCAGGAGAGGGGGCCCCAACACCGGGGAGCTGTTTTTT
TRBJ1-5,NA,NA,TRBV9,CASPSLGVSNQPQHF,TGTGCCAGCCCCTCCTTGGGAGTTAGCAATCAGCCCCAGCATTTT
TRBJ2-1,once,TRBD2,TRBV6-5,CASRKGTTSGLKQFF,TGTGCCAGCAGGAAAGGGACTACCAGCGGCCTAAAGCAGTTCTTC
TRBJ2-5,NA,NA,TRBV7-3,CASSFDMGETQYF,TGTGCCAGCAGCTTTGACATGGGAGAGACCCAGTACTTC
TRBJ2-1,NA,NA,TRBV18,CASSTAGLAINNEQFF,TGTGCCAGCTCCACCGCGGGGCTAGCGATCAACAATGAGCAGTTCTTC
TRBJ2-7,few,TRBD2,TRBV6-5,CASSYGTSGYEQYF,TGTGCCAGCAGTTACGGGACTAGCGGCTACGAGCAGTACTTC
TRBJ1-5,NA,NA,TRBV5-1,CASRPVPGDQPQHF,TGCGCCAGCAGGCCCGTCCCGGGAGATCAGCCCCAGCATTTT
TRBJ2-2,once,NA,TRBV14,CASSPARNTGELFF,TGTGCCAGCAGCCCGGCTAGAAACACCGGGGAGCTGTTTTTT
TRBJ2-7,many,NA,TRBV7-7,CASSLNRNREQYF,TGTGCCAGCAGCTTAAACAGAAATAGGGAGCAGTACTTC
TRBJ2-3,NA,TRBD2,TRBV3-1/TRBV3-2,CASSQDWGAGVRTQYF,TGTGCCAGCAGCCAAGATTGGGGAGCGGGAGTACGTACGCAGTATTTT
TRBJ2-4,NA,TRBD1,TRBV7-9,CASSSQGWVKNIQYF,TGTGCCAGCAGTTCACAGGGGTGGGTCAAAAACATTCAGTACTTC
TRBJ1-5,many,NA,TRBV7-8,CASSQEGDQPQHF,TGTGCCAGCAGCCAGGAGGGTGATCAGCCCCAGCATTTT
TRBJ2-7,NA,TRBD2,TRBV5-1,CASSLASGRREQYF,TGCGCCAGCAGCTTGGCTAGCGGGAGGCGGGAGCAGTACTTC
TRBJ2-5,NA,TRBD2,TRBV7-2,CASTQLAGGQETQYF,TGTGCCAGCACCCAACTAGCGGGAGGGCAGGAGACCCAGTACTTC
TRBJ1-1,NA,NA,TRBV18,CASSPQSGDTEAFF,TGTGCCAGCTCACCTCAGTCGGGGGACACTGAAGCTTTCTTT
TRBJ2-2,NA,TRBD1,TRBV6-5,CASSYRQGRGGELFF,TGTGCCAGCAGTTACCGACAGGGGCGCGGGGGGGAGCTGTTTTTT
TRBJ1-2,NA,TRBD1,TRBV3-1/TRBV3-2,CASSQGVRQGPYGYTF,TGTGCCAGCAGCCAAGGGGTTAGACAGGGGCCCTATGGCTACACCTTC
TRBJ1-2,once,NA,TRBV29-1,CSVELQETYGYTF,TGCAGCGTTGAGCTACAGGAAACCTATGGCTACACCTTC
TRBJ2-3,few,TRBD2,TRBV4-1,CASSQDIRTSEYF,TGCGCCAGCAGCCAAGATATCAGGACTAGCGAGTATTTT
TRBJ1-1,once,NA,TRBV28,CASSLIGGVTEAFF,TGTGCCAGCAGTTTGATAGGAGGGGTTACTGAAGCTTTCTTT
TRBJ2-6,NA,NA,TRBV5-4,CASSSPGSSSGANVLTF,TGTGCCAGCAGCTCCCCGGGATCAAGCTCTGGGGCCAACGTCCTGACTTTC
TRBJ2-6,NA,NA,TRBV11-3,CASSPGVLLASGANVLTF,TGTGCCAGCAGCCCAGGGGTGTTATTGGCCTCTGGGGCCAACGTCCTGACTTTC
TRBJ2-1,NA,NA,TRBV20-1,CSAPRGNEQFF,TGCAGTGCCCCTCGGGGCAATGAGCAGTTCTTC
TRBJ2-3,NA,NA,TRBV3-1/TRBV3-2,CASSQWGSGRKADTQYF,TGTGCCAGCAGCCAATGGGGTTCGGGGAGAAAGGCAGATACGCAGTATTTT